The present T cell receptor beta chain was sequenced within a study of identifying expanded T cells in peripheral blood. Sequencing used immunoSEQ multiplex PCR; TCRdb keeps in-frame clones, though not all of them. The sample lists about 53,000 clones, approximately 82% occurring once. Trimming left V 0 bases short and J 11 bases short, with 10 bases between. The CDR3 has 11 amino acids. The germline CDR1 and CDR2 sequences are GTSNPN and SVGIG (reference sequence). Sequenced input: blood. This chain uses TRBV30 with TRBJ1-1, with D possibly TRBD1 on 5 matching bases. The sequence was obtained from a person aged 18 to 69 in good health. CDR3 DNA sequence: TGTGCCTGGAGTGTACGGGGGTGGGCTTTCTTT. This codes for CAWSVRGWAFF.